This entry concerns a single T cell receptor (beta chain). Its antigen is currently unknown. The data were obtained in a study of blood T cell dynamics during melanoma immunotherapy. In the study overall: First-line therapy was either pembrolizumab or nivolumab with ipilimumab for metastatic melanoma.

Study-level points and caveats: Whether repertoire-driving clones were melanoma-specific could not be determined. Disease-control patients' PBMC repertoires became either more clonal or more diverse at W3.

The ends were cut back, 6 bases at V and 2 bases at J, with 14 bases in the middle. Germline lookup yields CDR1 LNHDA and CDR2 SQIVND (reference sequence). There are 14 residues in the CDR3. Measured with immunoSEQ multiplex PCR; TCRdb has only the in-frame clones, and not every one. In the table there are more than 5,000 clones, 70% to 90% of which are singletons. The sample's time point: pre-treatment baseline. Patients had no prior systemic cancer treatment, immunosuppressants or other active cancers. The TCR comes from a human donor with melanoma. This rearrangement joins TRBV19 to TRBJ2-7; D is possibly TRBD1 (5 bases). Specimen: blood, collected from a patient treated with checkpoint blockade. As DNA, the CDR3 is TGTGCCAGTAGCATTGTGGCAGGGCCCTACGAGCAGTACTTC. Translated: CASSIVAGPYEQYF.